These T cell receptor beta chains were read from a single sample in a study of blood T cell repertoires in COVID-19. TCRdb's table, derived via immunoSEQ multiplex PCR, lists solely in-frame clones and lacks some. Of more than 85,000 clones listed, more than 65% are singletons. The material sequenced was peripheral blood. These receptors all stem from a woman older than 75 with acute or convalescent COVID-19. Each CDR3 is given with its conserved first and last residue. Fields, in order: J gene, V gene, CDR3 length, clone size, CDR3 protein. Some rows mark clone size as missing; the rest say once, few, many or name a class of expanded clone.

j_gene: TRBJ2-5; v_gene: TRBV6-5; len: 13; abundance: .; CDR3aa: CAAGQGRGETQYF
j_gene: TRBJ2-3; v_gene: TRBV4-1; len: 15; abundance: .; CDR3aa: CASSRGQESTDTQYF
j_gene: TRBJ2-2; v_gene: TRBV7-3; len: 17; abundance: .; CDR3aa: CASSWISGAPITGELFF
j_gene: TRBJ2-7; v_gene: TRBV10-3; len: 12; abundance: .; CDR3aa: CAISREAYEQYF
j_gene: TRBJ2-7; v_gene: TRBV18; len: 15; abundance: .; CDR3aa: CASSPFGTGSYEQYF
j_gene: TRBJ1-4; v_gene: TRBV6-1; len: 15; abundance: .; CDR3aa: CASSEGQATNEKLFF
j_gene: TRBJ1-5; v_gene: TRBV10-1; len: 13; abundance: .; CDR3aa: CASSDRSGQPQHF
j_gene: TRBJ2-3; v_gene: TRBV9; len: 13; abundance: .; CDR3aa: CASSVRSTDTQYF
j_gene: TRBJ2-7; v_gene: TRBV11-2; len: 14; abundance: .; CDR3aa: CASSSGQGTGEQYF
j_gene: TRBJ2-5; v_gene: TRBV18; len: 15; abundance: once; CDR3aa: CASSEFADTQETQYF
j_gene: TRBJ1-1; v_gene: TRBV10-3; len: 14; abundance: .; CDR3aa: CAISEKDRLTEAFF
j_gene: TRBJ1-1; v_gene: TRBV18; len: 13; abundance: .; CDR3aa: CASSPQGATEAFF
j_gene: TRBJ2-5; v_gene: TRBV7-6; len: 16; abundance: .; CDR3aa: CASSLAFRGVQETQYF
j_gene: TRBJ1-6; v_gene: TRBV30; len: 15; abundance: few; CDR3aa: CAWSGGNSYNSPLHF
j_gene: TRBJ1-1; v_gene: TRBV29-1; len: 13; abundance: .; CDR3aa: CSVGGQGNTEAFF
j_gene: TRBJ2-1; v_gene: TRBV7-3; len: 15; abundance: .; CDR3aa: CASSLGGLGNNEQFF
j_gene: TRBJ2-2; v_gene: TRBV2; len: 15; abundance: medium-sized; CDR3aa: CASSPTGAGTGELFF
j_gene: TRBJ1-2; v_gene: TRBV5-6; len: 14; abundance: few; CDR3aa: CASSLIQGSWGYTF
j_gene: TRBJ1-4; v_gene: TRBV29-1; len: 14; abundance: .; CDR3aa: CSAHMGATNEKLFF
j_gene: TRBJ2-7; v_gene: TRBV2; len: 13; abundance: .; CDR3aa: CASSRSRSTQQYF
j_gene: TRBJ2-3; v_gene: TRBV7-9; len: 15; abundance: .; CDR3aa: CASTLSGGALYTQYF
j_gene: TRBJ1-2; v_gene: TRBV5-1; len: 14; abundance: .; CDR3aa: CASSLEGNRGGYTF
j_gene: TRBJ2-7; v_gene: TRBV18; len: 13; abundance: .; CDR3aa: CASSRTGSDAQYF
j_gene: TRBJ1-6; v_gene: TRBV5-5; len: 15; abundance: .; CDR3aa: CASSPGTALHSPLHF
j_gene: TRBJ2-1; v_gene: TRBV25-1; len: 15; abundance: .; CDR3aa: CASSDGGQGSREQFF
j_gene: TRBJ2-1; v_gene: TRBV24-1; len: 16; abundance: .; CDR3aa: CATSDPGTSGYNEQFF
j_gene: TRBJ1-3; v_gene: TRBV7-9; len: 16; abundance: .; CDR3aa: CASTLKGDRTGNTIYF
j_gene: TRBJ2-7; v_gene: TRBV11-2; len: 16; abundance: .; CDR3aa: CASSLVLSSAGYEQYF
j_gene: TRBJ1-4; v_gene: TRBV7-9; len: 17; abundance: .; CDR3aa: CASSLGDSPATNEKLFF
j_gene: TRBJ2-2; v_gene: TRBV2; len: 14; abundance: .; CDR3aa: CASRGAPYTGELFF
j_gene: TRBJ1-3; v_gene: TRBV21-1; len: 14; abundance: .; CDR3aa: CASSNPPSGNTIYF
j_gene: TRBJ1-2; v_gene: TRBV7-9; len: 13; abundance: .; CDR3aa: CASSGSGSYGYTF
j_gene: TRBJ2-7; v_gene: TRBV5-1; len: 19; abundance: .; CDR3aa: CASSLGTGGSGRGTYEQYF
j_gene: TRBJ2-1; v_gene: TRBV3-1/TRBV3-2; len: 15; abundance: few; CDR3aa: CASTDSGTGDNEQFF
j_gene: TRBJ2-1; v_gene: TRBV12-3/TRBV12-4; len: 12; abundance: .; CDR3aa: CASSFYYNEQFF
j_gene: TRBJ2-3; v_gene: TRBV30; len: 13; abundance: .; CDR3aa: CAWSPTDTDTQYF
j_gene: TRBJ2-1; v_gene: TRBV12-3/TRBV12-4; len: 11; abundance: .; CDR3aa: CASSFGNEQFF
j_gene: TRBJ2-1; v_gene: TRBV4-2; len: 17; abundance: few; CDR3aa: CASSPGRGGSDDNEQFF
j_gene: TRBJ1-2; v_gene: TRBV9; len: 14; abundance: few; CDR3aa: CASSVQGQMDGYTF
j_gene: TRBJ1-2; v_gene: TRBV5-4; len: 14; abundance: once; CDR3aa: CASSLKGGDRGYTF
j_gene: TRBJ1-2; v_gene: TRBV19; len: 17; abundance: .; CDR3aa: CASAPDRGYGANYGYTF
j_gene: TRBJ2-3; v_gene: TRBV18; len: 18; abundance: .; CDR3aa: CASSPPWEDRTGTDTQYF
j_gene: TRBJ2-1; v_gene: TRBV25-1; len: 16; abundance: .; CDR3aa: CASRDAGTSGLREQFF
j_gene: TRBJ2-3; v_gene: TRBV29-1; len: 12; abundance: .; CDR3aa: CSVEYLSDTQYF
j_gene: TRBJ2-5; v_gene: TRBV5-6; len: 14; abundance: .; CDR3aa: CASSSAGGQETQYF
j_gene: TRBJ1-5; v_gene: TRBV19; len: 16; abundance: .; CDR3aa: CASSIVPDYSNQPQHF
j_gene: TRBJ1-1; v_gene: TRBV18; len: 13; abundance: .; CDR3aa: CASSPGQDTEAFF
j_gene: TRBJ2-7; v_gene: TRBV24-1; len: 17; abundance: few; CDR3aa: CATSDSPEAGDLCEQYF
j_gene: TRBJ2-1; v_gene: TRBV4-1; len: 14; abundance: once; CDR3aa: CASSQDSGDNEQFF
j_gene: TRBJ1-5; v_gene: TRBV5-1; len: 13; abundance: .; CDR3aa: CASRRTEDQPQHF
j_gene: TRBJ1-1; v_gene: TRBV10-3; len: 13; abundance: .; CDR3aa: CAISGEGGTEAFF
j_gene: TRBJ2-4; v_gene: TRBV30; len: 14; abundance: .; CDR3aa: CAWSVSSQGNIQYF
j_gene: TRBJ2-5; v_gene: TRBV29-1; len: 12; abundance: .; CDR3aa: CSVGGLAETQYF